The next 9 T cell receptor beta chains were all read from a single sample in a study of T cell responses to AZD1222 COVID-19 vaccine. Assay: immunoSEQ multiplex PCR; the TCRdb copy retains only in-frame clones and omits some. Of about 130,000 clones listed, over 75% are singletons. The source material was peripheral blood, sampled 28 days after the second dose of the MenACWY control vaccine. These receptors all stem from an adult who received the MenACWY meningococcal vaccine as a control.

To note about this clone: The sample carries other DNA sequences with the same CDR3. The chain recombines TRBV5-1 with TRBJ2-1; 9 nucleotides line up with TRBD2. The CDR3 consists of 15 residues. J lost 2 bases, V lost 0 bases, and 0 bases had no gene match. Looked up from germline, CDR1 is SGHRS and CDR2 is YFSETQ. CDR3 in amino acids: CASSLGLAAYNEQFF. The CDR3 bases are TGCGCCAGCAGCTTGGGACTAGCGGCCTACAATGAGCAGTTCTTC.

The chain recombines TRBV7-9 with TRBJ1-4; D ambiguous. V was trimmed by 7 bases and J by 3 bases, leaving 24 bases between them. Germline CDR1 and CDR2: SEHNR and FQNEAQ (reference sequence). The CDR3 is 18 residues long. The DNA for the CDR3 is TGTGCCAGCACGGGAGGTGGGATCGGACCCGCGGCTAATGAAAAACTGTTTTTT. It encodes CASTGGGIGPAANEKLFF. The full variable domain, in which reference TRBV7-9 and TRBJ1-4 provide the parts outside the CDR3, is DTGVSQNPRHKITKRGQNVTFRCDPISEHNRLYWYRQTLGQGPEFLTYFQNEAQLEKSRLLSDRFSAERPKGSFSTLEIQRTEQGDSAMYLCASTGGGIGPAANEKLFFGSGTQLSVL.

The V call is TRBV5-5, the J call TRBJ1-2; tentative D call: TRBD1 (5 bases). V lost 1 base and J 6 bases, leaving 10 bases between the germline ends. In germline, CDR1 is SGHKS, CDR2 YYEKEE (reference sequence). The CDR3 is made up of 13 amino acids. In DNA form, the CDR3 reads TGTGCCAGCAGCTTGTGGGGGGAGGATGGCTACACCTTC. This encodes CASSLWGEDGYTF.

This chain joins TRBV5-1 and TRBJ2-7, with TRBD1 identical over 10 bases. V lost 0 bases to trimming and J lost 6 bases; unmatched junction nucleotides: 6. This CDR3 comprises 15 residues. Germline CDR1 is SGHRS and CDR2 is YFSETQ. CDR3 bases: TGCGCCAGCAGCTTGGACGTGACAGGGGGCGGCGAGCAGTACTTC. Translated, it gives CASSLDVTGGGEQYF.

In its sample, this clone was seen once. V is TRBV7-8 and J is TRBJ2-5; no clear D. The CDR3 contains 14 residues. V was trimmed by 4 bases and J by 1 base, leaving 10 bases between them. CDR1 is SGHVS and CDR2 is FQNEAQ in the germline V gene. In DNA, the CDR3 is TGTGCCAGCAGCTCGGCAGTCTTCCAAGAGACCCAGTACTTC. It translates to CASSSAVFQETQYF.

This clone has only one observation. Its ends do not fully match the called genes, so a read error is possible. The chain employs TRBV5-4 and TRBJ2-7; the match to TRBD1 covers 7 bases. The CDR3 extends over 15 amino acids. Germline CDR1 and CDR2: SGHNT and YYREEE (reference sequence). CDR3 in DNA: TGTGCCAGCAGTTTGGGGACAGCTCCCTCCTACGAGCAGTACTTC. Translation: CASSLGTAPSYEQYF. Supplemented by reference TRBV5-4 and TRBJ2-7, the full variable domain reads ETGVTQSPTHLIKTRGQQVTLRCSSQSGHNTVSWYQQALGQGPQFIFQYYREEENGRGNFPPRFSGLQFPNYSSELNVNALELDDSALYLCASSLGTAPSYEQYFGPGTRLTVT.

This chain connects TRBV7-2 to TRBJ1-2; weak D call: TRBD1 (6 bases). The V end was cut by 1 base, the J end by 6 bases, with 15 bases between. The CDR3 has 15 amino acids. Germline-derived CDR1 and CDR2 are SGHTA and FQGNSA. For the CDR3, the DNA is TGTGCCAGCAGCTTAGGGACTTTAACAGGGAATGGCTACACCTTC. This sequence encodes CASSLGTLTGNGYTF.

This CDR3 is CASSERIAGGFSTDTQYF. CDR3 DNA sequence: TGTGCCAGCAGTGAAAGGATAGCGGGGGGATTTAGCACAGATACGCAGTATTTT. The gene calls are TRBV6-1 and TRBJ2-3; 10 bases match TRBD2. From germline, CDR1 is MNHNS and CDR2 SASEGT. This CDR3 is 18 amino acids long. Trimming at V came to 2 bases and at J to 0 bases, leaving 8 bases not matched to a gene.

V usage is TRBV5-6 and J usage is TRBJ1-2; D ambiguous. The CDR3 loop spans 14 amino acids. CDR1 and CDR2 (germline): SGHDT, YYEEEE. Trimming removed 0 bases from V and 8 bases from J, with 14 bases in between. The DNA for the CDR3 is TGTGCCAGCAGCTTGGAGGAGGGTGTAAAGGGCTACACCTTC. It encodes CASSLEEGVKGYTF.